This TCR beta chain was profiled in a study of shared clonotypes between healthy human individuals (TCRdb year 2020). Study-wide context: The cohort comprised two women and three men aged 18 to 49 years. For each donor, three plates each were used for CD4 naive and CD4 memory, two plates were used for CD8 naive, and one plate was used for CD8 memory. To estimate repertoire size and how much clonotypes are shared between individuals, the study performed deep sequencing of blood TCR repertoires from roughly five healthy adults. Libraries were prepared and TCR repertoires were sequenced by different laboratories using diverse techniques, in order to increase sequencing depth and limit assay-specific biases. Per donor, leukapheresis produced somewhere between about 0.94 and 10 billion PBMCs. Broad study findings and their caveats: Incomplete sequencing was indicated by rarefaction of sorted-subset datasets, despite the large sequencing depth. Sampling was restricted to blood, and TCR repertoires in tissues likely differ from the TCR repertoires found in blood. Larger estimated clonotype richness was generally found for naive subsets than for memory subsets. Compared with non-shared clonotypes, the clonotypes found in all four sorted-subset donors had higher generation probabilities. The genetic and exposure-history diversity represented was limited by the small number of donors. Based on pairwise subsampling, the degree of clonotype sharing among donors was expected to be affected by sequencing depth. Across a few donors, roughly 5.4% of naive CD4, roughly 3.3% of naive CD8, under 2.5% of memory CD4, and 0.4% of memory CD8 clonotypes were shared.

CDR1 MGHRA and CDR2 YSYEKL are derived from the germline V gene. The CDR3 has 19 amino acids, counting the end cysteine and phenylalanine. The CDR3 DNA has 57 bases and is translated from base 1. Ends trimmed: V by 4 bases, J by 8 bases; bases unmatched to a gene: 25. Using the deep immunoSEQ assay, TCR CDR3 regions were amplified from genomic DNA by multiplex PCR. For each cell subset, the extracted genomic DNA was distributed evenly across all wells of several immunoSEQ 96-well plates, and each plate served as one replicate. For sorted subsets, each replicate PCR was loaded with roughly 0.2 ug genomic DNA, equivalent to some 27,000 T cell genomes. The purified libraries were quantified using a Qubit 3.0 fluorometer, sized with a Bioanalyzer 2100, and then quantified again using the KAPA Library Quantification kit. A separate single-read 150-cycle Illumina NextSeq 550 flow cell was used to sequence each immunoSEQ 96-well plate. Concerning the study's data processing: Because only junctional sequences without quality scores were contained in the immunoSEQ output, filtering matching that applied to full-length reads could not be performed. Sequences were annotated with PyIR, a Python wrapper for IgBLAST v1.9, using IMGT germline references to assign V/J genes and CDR3. Any read was removed if the V/J assignment was weak (E-value above 1e-6), the CDR3 was missing, or the read contained stop codons, out-of-frame junctions, or ambiguous translated residues. V3J clonotypes were defined by identical inferred V gene, J gene, and CDR3 amino acid sequence. Percentage overlap between repertoires was computed as shared unique clonotypes divided by the size of the smaller repertoire. Richness of each repertoire was evaluated using RTK rarefaction, the Chao1 estimator, and Recon v2.1 estimates of unobserved clonotypes. OLGA was used to compute generation probabilities for all TCRbeta clonotypes that the gDNA method yielded from four donors. TCRdb obtained this table from immuneACCESS and retained in-frame rearrangements with V and J assigned. These tables miss some clones; where compared with another copy, unresolved V genes account for less than half of the shortfall, and the remainder is unexplained. The D gene and trimming were derived from the DNA, and the V and J assignments and clone size from that table. Across this sample there are over a million clones, with around 78% seen only once. Of the sample, more than 0.55% is held by the ten largest clones.

Donors were healthy HIV-negative adults with no recently reported acute infections or vaccinations. All donors were Caucasian adults living in Nashville, Tennessee, USA. CD4+ T cells were enriched by magnetic negative selection; naive cells were then positively selected on CD45RA, and the negative fraction formed the memory subset. Blood was collected by leukapheresis, and PBMCs were isolated by Ficoll-Histopaque density gradient centrifugation and then cryopreserved in liquid nitrogen vapor phase. Analytical flow cytometry was used to check the purity and quantity of every magnetically sorted T cell population. From each sorted fraction, genomic DNA was isolated and quantified by UV absorbance on a Nanodrop 2000c. In this sample, this clone turned up a few times. No antigen is known for it. The input lacks base qualities; no much larger clone sits a single base away.

The rearranged segments are TRBV4-1 and TRBJ1-2; 7 nucleotides in the junction match TRBD1. Specimen: memory CD4+ T cells from PBMCs. Read against the paper, the sample's cell subset or site label means: CD45RA-negative fraction. The clonotype originates from a man between 18 and 35 years old in good health. Some clones in this sample may be carry-over from other donors' samples. The bases read TGCGCCAGCAGCCCGACTGAAATACCGACAGGGAATAAGGCTCCGGGCTACACCTTC. It translates to CASSPTEIPTGNKAPGYTF.